One and the same sample provided the 30 T cell receptor beta chains below, sequenced in a study of beta chain features in type 1 diabetes. What was sequenced were expressed TCRB transcripts, since all of the isolated RNA had been reverse transcribed. Using immunoSEQ multiplex PCR, the repertoire was profiled, and TCRdb retains in-frame clones only, with some absent. Found here are over 600,000 clones, about an eighth of them singletons; the top ten hold around 0.12%. Study-level results: Moderate but significant shortening of TCRB CDR3s was recorded in all four CD4+ subsets from Type 1 diabetes patients.

For these receptors, no antigen is known. The sequencing sample was made of naive CD4+ T cells from blood. The receptors stem from a man in his thirties or forties with type 1 diabetes.

This clone was found a few times. The chain has TRBV4-3 and TRBJ2-1; 7 bases agree with TRBD1. Germline CDR1 and CDR2: LGHNA and YSLEER. V lost 4 bases, J lost 8 bases, and 8 bases stayed unmatched. This CDR3 region has 14 residues. CDR3 nucleotides: TGCGCCAGCAGCCGACCAGACAGGGCCCATGAGCAGTTCTTC. Amino acid sequence: CASSRPDRAHEQFF.

This clone has a handful of counts. The rearrangement links TRBV5-4 to TRBJ2-1, with 10 bases matching TRBD1. Germline V gene data show CDR1 as SGHNT and CDR2 as YYREEE (reference sequence). The J segment lost 8 bases and the V segment lost 4 bases, leaving 6 bases of the junction unmatched. There are 14 residues in the CDR3. The CDR3 here is CASSPGTGVDEQFF. CDR3 DNA sequence: TGTGCCAGCAGCCCCGGGACAGGGGTGGATGAGCAGTTCTTC. Complete variable domain (other parts from reference TRBV5-4 and TRBJ2-1): ETGVTQSPTHLIKTRGQQVTLRCSSQSGHNTVSWYQQALGQGPQFIFQYYREEENGRGNFPPRFSGLQFPNYSSELNVNALELDDSALYLCASSPGTGVDEQFFGPGTRLTVL.

This clone was seen more than once but under ten times. The V gene is TRBV7-9, the J gene TRBJ1-5, with a possible D match to TRBD1 (5 bases). Trimming stripped 3 bases from V and 3 bases from J, with 9 bases between. Germline loops: CDR1 SEHNR, CDR2 FQNEAQ (reference sequence). The CDR3 is made up of 14 amino acids. The CDR3, as DNA: TGTGCCAGCAGCTTTGGGGACTCCAATCAGCCCCAGCATTTT. Translated, it gives CASSFGDSNQPQHF.

In its sample, this clone was seen a few times. V usage is TRBV27 and J usage is TRBJ2-1, with TRBD2 matching over 9 bases. Losses at the gene ends were 4 bases for V and 7 bases for J; bases not matched to a gene: 8. CDR1 is MNHEY, CDR2 SMNVEV, per germline (reference sequence). The CDR3 has 15 residues. The CDR3 DNA sequence: TGTGCCAGCAGTTCCCTCCCCGGACTAGCGAATGAGCAGTTCTTC. It codes for CASSSLPGLANEQFF.

This clone turned up a few times. The genes are TRBV18 and TRBJ2-4, with D possibly being TRBD1 or TRBD2 (5 bases each). Trimming removed 5 bases from V and 0 bases from J, with 8 bases in between. This CDR3 is 14 amino acids long. Germline CDR1 and CDR2: KGHSH and LQKENI. The CDR3 region is CASSGGLAKNIQYF. CDR3 coding DNA: TGTGCCAGCTCAGGGGGTCTAGCCAAAAACATTCAGTACTTC.

The gene calls are TRBV15 and TRBJ2-1; no definite D call. The V and J ends lost 2 bases and 5 bases respectively, with 7 bases between them. The CDR3 has 13 amino acids. CDR1 and CDR2 from the germline V gene are LNHNV and YYDKDF (reference sequence). The CDR3: CATSRSSHNEQFF. The CDR3 DNA is TGTGCCACCAGCAGAAGTTCCCACAATGAGCAGTTCTTC.

This clone has a handful of counts. The chain recombines TRBV7-2 with TRBJ2-3, with TRBD2 matching 9 bases. Trimming at V came to 1 base and at J to 4 bases, leaving 6 bases not matched to a gene. CDR1 and CDR2 from the germline V gene are SGHTA and FQGNSA. The CDR3 totals 16 residues. The CDR3 is CASSLDRAGGSDTQYF. The CDR3, as DNA: TGTGCCAGCAGCTTAGATCGAGCGGGGGGATCAGATACGCAGTATTTT.

This chain uses TRBV2 with TRBJ1-1; D gene unclear. V gave up 4 bases and J gave up 5 bases, with 11 bases separating them. Germline V gene data show CDR1 as SNHLY and CDR2 as FYNNEI. The CDR3 is made up of 13 amino acids. CDR3 nucleotides: TGTGCCAGCAGTGCTTGGGCTTTGACTGAAGCTTTCTTT. Amino acid sequence: CASSAWALTEAFF.

This clone was detected once. Other DNA sequences from this sample encode an identical CDR3 as well. This chain uses TRBV9 with TRBJ1-2; D is ambiguous. CDR3 length: 13 amino acids. Trimming stripped 0 bases from V and 3 bases from J, with 6 bases between. From germline, CDR1 is SGDLS and CDR2 YYNGEE. CDR3 loop: CASSVDRDYGYTF. Written as DNA, the CDR3 is TGTGCCAGCAGCGTAGACCGGGACTATGGCTACACCTTC.

The rearrangement links TRBV11-3 to TRBJ2-5; TRBD2 is a possible D gene (6 bases). V was clipped by 1 base and J by 2 bases, with 17 bases between them. The CDR3 covers 17 residues. Germline CDR1 and CDR2: SGHNT and YENEEA. The CDR3 sequence: CASSLGISGLTQETQYF. DNA of the CDR3: TGTGCCAGCAGCTTAGGTATTAGCGGCTTAACACAAGAGACCCAGTACTTC.

V usage is TRBV11-2 and J usage is TRBJ2-3; D is unclear. Germline-derived CDR1 and CDR2 are SGHAT and FQNNGV. The CDR3 consists of 16 residues. Trimming took off 3 bases at V and 2 bases at J, with 15 bases between the two ends. The CDR3 nucleotides read TGTGCCAGCAGCTTCCCTGGGCGAAGATACACAGATACGCAGTATTTT. Translated: CASSFPGRRYTDTQYF.

The J gene is TRBJ1-5, the V gene TRBV6-6, with 9 bases identical to TRBD1. CDR1 is MNHNY and CDR2 is SVGAGI in the germline V gene (reference sequence). This CDR3 has 16 residues. With 7 bases clipped from V and 6 bases from J, the junction kept 13 bases outside the gene matches. The CDR3 coding sequence is TGTGCCAGCAACGCACAGGGGGCGGGGAGGAGTCAGCCCCAGCATTTT. It codes for CASNAQGAGRSQPQHF.

This clone was found a few times. Other DNA sequences in this specimen translate into the identical CDR3. The chain carries TRBV30 and TRBJ1-5; no clear D gene. Germline V gene lookup returns CDR1 GTSNPN and CDR2 SVGIG (reference sequence). This CDR3 is 13 amino acids long. Trimming stripped 1 base from V and 1 base from J, with 5 bases between. This chain's CDR3 is CAWSAGSNQPQHF. In DNA form, the CDR3 reads TGTGCCTGGAGTGCGGGGAGCAATCAGCCCCAGCATTTT.

The chain joins TRBV10-3 to TRBJ2-5, with 7 positions matching TRBD1. J was trimmed by 5 bases and V by 4 bases; bases with no gene match: 4. The CDR3 has 13 amino acids. CDR1 and CDR2 from the germline V gene are ENHRY and SYGVKD. The CDR3 region has the DNA TGTGCCATCAGTGGGTTACAGGGGGAGACCCAGTACTTC. This sequence encodes CAISGLQGETQYF.

The genes are TRBV14 and TRBJ1-1; the match to TRBD1 covers 10 bases. V lost 4 bases and J lost 7; bases outside the gene matches: 6. The germline V gene has CDR1 SGHDN and CDR2 FVKESK. The CDR3 sequence is 14 residues long. The DNA for the CDR3 is TGTGCCAGCAGCCTAGGACAGGGGGGTAATGAAGCTTTCTTT. Translation: CASSLGQGGNEAFF. Full variable domain (missing parts from reference TRBV14 and TRBJ1-1): EAGVTQFPSHSVIEKGQTVTLRCDPISGHDNLYWYRRVMGKEIKFLLHFVKESKQDESGMPNNRFLAERTGGTYSTLKVQPAELEDSGVYFCASSLGQGGNEAFFGQGTRLTVV.

V gene TRBV30 combines with J gene TRBJ1-2; possibly TRBD1 for D (5 bases). Germline CDR1 is GTSNPN and CDR2 is SVGIG (reference sequence). Deletions cut 3 bases from V and 3 bases from J, with 8 bases between. This CDR3 region has 12 residues. CDR3: CAWRGADYGYTF. The CDR3 nucleotides read TGTGCCTGGAGAGGGGCCGACTATGGCTACACCTTC. Looking up the rest from reference TRBV30 and TRBJ1-2 gives the full variable domain: SQTIHQWPATLVQPVGSPLSLECTVEGTSNPNLYWYRQAAGRGLQLLFYSVGIGQISSEVPQNLSASRPQDRQFILSSKKLLLSDSGFYLCAWRGADYGYTFGSGTRLTVV.

The chain's CDR3 is CASSLESSPLHF. In nucleotides, the CDR3 is TGTGCCAGCAGCTTAGAGAGTTCACCCCTCCACTTT. The chain joins TRBV5-4 to TRBJ1-6; D remains ambiguous. The V gene's germline CDR1 is SGHNT and CDR2 YYREEE (reference sequence). The CDR3 is made up of 12 amino acids. V dropped 2 bases and J dropped 9 bases, with 6 bases sitting between them.

This clone was counted a few times. J is TRBJ1-5 and V is TRBV5-6; D perhaps matches TRBD1 (5 bases). CDR1 is SGHDT and CDR2 is YYEEEE in the germline V gene. The CDR3 sequence is 16 residues long. The V end was cut by 0 bases, the J end by 2 bases, with 12 bases between. The CDR3 DNA reads TGTGCCAGCAGCTTGGCCATGGGGGACGGCAATCAGCCCCAGCATTTT. It is translated as CASSLAMGDGNQPQHF.

This clone was found a few times. The V call is TRBV5-6, the J call TRBJ2-3; D gene unclear. CDR1 and CDR2 (germline): SGHDT, YYEEEE. This CDR3 comprises 13 residues. Trimming shortened V by 3 bases and J by 5 bases, and 10 bases separated the two germline ends. The CDR3 nucleotides are TGTGCCAGCAGCTCTCTTGGCGGAGATACGCAGTATTTT. It encodes CASSSLGGDTQYF.

The chain employs TRBV12-2 and TRBJ2-5. TRBV12-2 is labeled a pseudogene. The CDR3 is 17 amino acids. The DNA of the CDR3 is TGTGCAAGTCGCTTATTTTCTGTAAAGGGTCCTCAAGAGACCCAGTACTTC. It encodes CASRLFSVKGPQETQYF.

This clone has a handful of counts. The sample has other DNA sequences that encode this CDR3 too. The chain joins TRBV9 to TRBJ2-1, with D hard to call. The CDR3 is 14 residues long. CDR1 is SGDLS, CDR2 YYNGEE, per germline. Trimming removed 1 base from V and 1 base from J, with 6 bases in between. CDR3 nucleotides: TGTGCCAGCAGCGTACTTAGTTCCTACAATGAGCAGTTCTTC. Its protein is CASSVLSSYNEQFF.

The V gene is TRBV2, the J gene TRBJ1-4; tentatively, D is TRBD1 (5 bases). Trimming removed 2 bases at V and 3 bases at J, with 13 bases between. The germline gives CDR1 SNHLY, CDR2 FYNNEI. The CDR3 extends over 16 amino acids. The CDR3 protein is CASSELGPGANEKLFF. In DNA, the CDR3 is TGTGCCAGCAGTGAATTGGGGCCGGGGGCTAATGAAAAACTGTTTTTT.

This chain joins TRBV7-9 and TRBJ1-6; tentatively, D is TRBD1 (5 bases). V lost 7 bases to trimming and J lost 6 bases, with 19 bases between them. Per germline, CDR1 SEHNR and CDR2 FQNEAQ (reference sequence). This CDR3 region has 16 residues. CDR3 amino acids: CASTPRATGTNSPLHF. DNA for the CDR3: TGTGCCAGCACCCCTCGGGCAACAGGAACTAATTCACCCCTCCACTTT. Based on the CDR3 plus reference TRBV7-9 and TRBJ1-6, the full variable domain is DTGVSQNPRHKITKRGQNVTFRCDPISEHNRLYWYRQTLGQGPEFLTYFQNEAQLEKSRLLSDRFSAERPKGSFSTLEIQRTEQGDSAMYLCASTPRATGTNSPLHFGNGTRLTVT.

This clone occurred a few times. The chain carries TRBV2 and TRBJ2-3, with D perhaps assigned TRBD1 or TRBD2 (6 bases each). V was cut by 6 bases and J by 4 bases, with 14 bases left in between. The CDR3 totals 14 residues. CDR1 and CDR2 (germline): SNHLY, FYNNEI. The CDR3 nucleotides read TGTGCCAGCAGAGGGGGACTGTGGGCAGATACGCAGTATTTT. This translates into CASRGGLWADTQYF.

This clone was seen a handful of times. The rearrangement joins TRBV29-1 to TRBJ1-2, with TRBD1 matching 9 bases. Trimming at V came to 4 bases and at J to 8 bases, leaving 5 bases not matched to a gene. CDR1 is SQVTM and CDR2 is ANQGSEA in the germline V gene. This CDR3 comprises 12 residues. CDR3 bases: TGCAGCGTTGTACAGGGGGCCGGAGGCTACACCTTC. This sequence encodes CSVVQGAGGYTF.

V usage is TRBV2 and J usage is TRBJ2-3, with 10 positions matching TRBD2. The CDR3 totals 15 residues. Germline lookup yields CDR1 SNHLY and CDR2 FYNNEI. V lost 3 bases to trimming and J lost 3 bases; unmatched junction nucleotides: 3. CDR3 amino acids: CASSDPSGGTDTQYF. As DNA, the CDR3 is TGTGCCAGCAGTGACCCTAGCGGGGGAACAGATACGCAGTATTTT.

V gene TRBV2 combines with J gene TRBJ2-3, with D uncertain. Trimming removed 5 bases at V and 1 base at J, with 7 bases between. This CDR3 spans 13 amino acids. The germline V gene encodes CDR1 SNHLY and CDR2 FYNNEI. The CDR3 nucleotides read TGTGCCAGCAGTCCAGATCGCACAGATACGCAGTATTTT. As protein: CASSPDRTDTQYF. Looking up the rest from reference TRBV2 and TRBJ2-3 gives the full variable domain: EPEVTQTPSHQVTQMGQEVILRCVPISNHLYFYWYRQILGQKVEFLVSFYNNEISEKSEIFDDQFSVERPDGSNFTLKIRSTKLEDSAMYFCASSPDRTDTQYFGPGTRLTVL.

This clone was seen a handful of times. The chain combines TRBV2 with TRBJ1-1; tentative D call: TRBD1 (6 bases). Trimming pared 8 bases from V and 0 bases from J, leaving 10 bases between. The CDR3 has 13 residues. CDR1 SNHLY and CDR2 FYNNEI come from the germline V gene. The CDR3 DNA follows: TGTGCCAGCGAGGCAGGGGTGAACACTGAAGCTTTCTTT. Its protein is CASEAGVNTEAFF.

Only a few counts were recorded for this clone. The chain couples TRBV7-2 to TRBJ1-4, with D perhaps matching TRBD1 (5 bases). The CDR3 contains 14 residues. V was clipped by 6 bases and J by 6 bases, with 14 bases between them. The germline V gene encodes CDR1 SGHTA and CDR2 FQGNSA. CDR3 region: CASRPTGAHEKLFF. DNA for the CDR3: TGTGCCAGCAGGCCGACTGGGGCCCATGAAAAACTGTTTTTT.

This clone was picked up a small number of times. V and J are TRBV4-3 and TRBJ2-3; no clear D. The germline V gene has CDR1 LGHNA and CDR2 YSLEER. CDR3 length: 15 amino acids. V was shortened by 4 bases and J by 5 bases, with 16 bases between the two germline ends. The CDR3 loop reads CASSPEVYGQDTQYF. The CDR3 bases are TGCGCCAGCAGCCCTGAGGTGTACGGGCAAGATACGCAGTATTTT.